This is a list of T cell receptor beta chains from one sample in a study of cytomegalovirus exposure and HLA in healthy donors. Only in-frame clones appear in the TCRdb table, and some are missing; sequencing was by immunoSEQ multiplex PCR. The sample lists approximately 160,000 clones; roughly 79% were seen once. Sequenced sample: PBMCs. The receptors originated from a woman in her forties in good health and CMV-seronegative. Both conserved end residues are part of each CDR3. D genes are given only for firm matches. Expanded clones are given a class, and other clones once, few, many or no size at all.

size: -; V: TRBV27; D: -; J: TRBJ2-3; CDR3: CASSPSRDPQYF; DNA: TGTGCCAGCAGTCCTTCACGAGATCCGCAGTATTTT
size: -; V: TRBV6-5; D: TRBD1; J: TRBJ2-1; CDR3: CASRTGTGGNEQFF; DNA: TGTGCCAGCAGAACCGGGACAGGGGGCAATGAGCAGTTCTTC
size: few; V: TRBV10-3; D: TRBD2; J: TRBJ2-6; CDR3: CAISGLAGTSGANVLTF; DNA: TGTGCCATCAGTGGATTAGCGGGGACCTCTGGGGCCAACGTCCTGACTTTC
size: once; V: TRBV11-2; D: TRBD1; J: TRBJ2-1; CDR3: CASSLAGQGGNEQFF; DNA: TGTGCCAGCAGCTTGGCGGGACAGGGGGGGAATGAGCAGTTCTTC
size: few; V: TRBV28; D: -; J: TRBJ1-5; CDR3: CASRFGDTNQPQHF; DNA: TGTGCCAGCAGGTTCGGGGATACCAATCAGCCCCAGCATTTT
size: few; V: TRBV2; D: TRBD2; J: TRBJ2-1; CDR3: CASSGGGLAGANEQFF; DNA: TGTGCCAGCAGTGGGGGGGGACTAGCGGGAGCCAATGAGCAGTTCTTC
size: -; V: TRBV28; D: -; J: TRBJ2-7; CDR3: CASSLMGEVYEQYF; DNA: TGTGCCAGCAGTTTAATGGGGGAGGTCTACGAGCAGTACTTC
size: once; V: TRBV6-1; D: -; J: TRBJ1-5; CDR3: CASTWQGFNQPQHF; DNA: TGTGCCAGCACGTGGCAGGGCTTTAATCAGCCCCAGCATTTT
size: -; V: TRBV13; D: TRBD2; J: TRBJ2-1; CDR3: CASSLVGFSGRVHNEQFF; DNA: TGTGCCAGCAGCTTAGTCGGCTTCAGCGGGAGGGTCCACAATGAGCAGTTCTTC
size: -; V: TRBV5-3; D: TRBD1; J: TRBJ1-1; CDR3: CARSLDQGAGTEAFF; DNA: TGTGCCAGAAGCTTGGATCAGGGGGCAGGGACTGAAGCTTTCTTT
size: -; V: TRBV5-4; D: -; J: TRBJ2-3; CDR3: CASSLRGALRGDTQYF; DNA: TGTGCCAGCAGCCTGCGGGGAGCACTACGAGGAGATACGCAGTATTTT
size: -; V: TRBV29-1; D: TRBD1; J: TRBJ2-2; CDR3: CSVEEPTGSEGTGELFF; DNA: TGCAGCGTTGAAGAACCGACAGGGTCTGAAGGCACCGGGGAGCTGTTTTTT
size: few; V: TRBV4-2; D: -; J: TRBJ2-7; CDR3: CASSQDSVGAPASEQYF; DNA: TGTGCCAGCAGCCAAGATTCAGTGGGAGCCCCCGCCTCCGAGCAGTACTTC
size: -; V: TRBV28; D: -; J: TRBJ1-2; CDR3: CASSLTGLGGYTF; DNA: TGTGCCAGCAGTTTGACGGGGTTAGGGGGCTACACCTTC
size: -; V: TRBV29-1; D: TRBD2; J: TRBJ2-3; CDR3: CSVVPSGKNTDTQYF; DNA: TGCAGCGTCGTCCCTAGCGGGAAGAACACAGATACGCAGTATTTT
size: -; V: TRBV27; D: TRBD1; J: TRBJ2-1; CDR3: CASSSGQGSYNEQFF; DNA: TGTGCCAGCAGTTCCGGACAGGGATCCTACAATGAGCAGTTCTTC
size: -; V: TRBV6-6; D: -; J: TRBJ1-2; CDR3: CASSYRGNGYTF; DNA: TGTGCCAGCAGTTATAGGGGGAATGGCTACACCTTC
size: -; V: TRBV12-1; D: -; J: TRBJ2-1; CDR3: CASSSTSRDREGNEQFF; DNA: TGTGCCAGCAGCTCCACGTCCCGGGACAGGGAGGGGAATGAGCAGTTCTTC
size: -; V: TRBV6-1; D: TRBD2; J: TRBJ2-3; CDR3: CASSASWTSGSSTDTQYF; DNA: TGTGCCAGCAGTGCTAGCTGGACTAGCGGGTCTAGCACAGATACGCAGTATTTT
size: -; V: TRBV30; D: TRBD1; J: TRBJ2-7; CDR3: CAWSATGREQYF; DNA: TGTGCCTGGAGTGCGACAGGGAGAGAGCAGTACTTC